The clone carrying this T cell receptor beta chain was found many times. Its target is unknown. The sample belongs to a study of HIV-infected children after antiretroviral therapy interruption. V was cut by 0 bases and J by 8 bases, with 7 bases left in between. The germline CDR1 and CDR2 sequences are SGHAT and FQNNGV. This CDR3 region has 12 residues. As for treatment: PENTA 11 planned treatment interruption arm or continuous ART arm. Only samples with at least 5 million viable PBMCs qualified. The TCR library was built from RNA with a 3' RACE protocol and unique molecular identifiers. A single record per CDR3 protein comes from TCRdb applying MiXCR to the 3' RACE reads. Here the sample spans about 86,000 distinct CDR3 sequences, about 7.2% being singletons. Whole-study results and caveats: Sorted CD45RA+ naive cells might include minor non-naive CD45RA+ cells.

The sequencing used CD45RA+ CD4+ T cells from PBMCs, pooled from several time points, collected from a donor given antiretroviral therapy, either interrupted or continuous. The subset: naive CD4+ CD45RA+ CD45RO- T cells. The rearrangement joins TRBV11-2 to TRBJ1-2; D unclear. The clonotype comes from a pool of human donors with HIV. The CDR3 DNA is TGTGCCAGCAGCTTAGAAAGGGAAGGCTACACCTTC. It codes for CASSLEREGYTF. The whole variable domain, remainder taken from reference TRBV11-2 and TRBJ1-2, is EAGVAQSPRYKIIEKRQSVAFWCNPISGHATLYWYQQILGQGPKLLIQFQNNGVVDDSQLPKDRFSAERLKGVDSTLKIQPAKLEDSAVYLCASSLEREGYTFGSGTRLTVV.